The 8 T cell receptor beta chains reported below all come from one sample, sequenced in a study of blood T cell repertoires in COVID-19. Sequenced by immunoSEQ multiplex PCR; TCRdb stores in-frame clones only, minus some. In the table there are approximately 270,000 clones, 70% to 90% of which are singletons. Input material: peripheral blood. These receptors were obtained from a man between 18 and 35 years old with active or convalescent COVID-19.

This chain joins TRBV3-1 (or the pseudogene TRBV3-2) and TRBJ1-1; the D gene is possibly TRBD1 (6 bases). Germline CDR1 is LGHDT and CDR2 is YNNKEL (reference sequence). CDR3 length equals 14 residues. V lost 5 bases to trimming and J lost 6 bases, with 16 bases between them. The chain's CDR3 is CASSSTRQASEAFF. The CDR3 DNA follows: TGTGCCAGCAGCTCCACAAGACAGGCCTCTGAAGCTTTCTTT.

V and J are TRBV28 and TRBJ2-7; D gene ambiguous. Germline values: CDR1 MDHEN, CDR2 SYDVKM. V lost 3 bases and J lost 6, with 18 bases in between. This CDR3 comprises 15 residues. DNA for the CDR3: TGTGCCAGCAGTTTGCCTAGTCCCCCCCTGGGCGAGCAGTACTTC. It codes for CASSLPSPPLGEQYF.

CDR3 amino acids: CASSARQGENTGELFF. The CDR3 nucleotides are TGTGCCAGCAGCGCGAGACAGGGGGAGAACACCGGGGAGCTGTTTTTT. The chain has TRBV9 and TRBJ2-2, with 9 bases aligning to TRBD1. The CDR3 is 16 residues long. Germline V gene data show CDR1 as SGDLS and CDR2 as YYNGEE. J lost 1 base, V lost 3 bases, and 4 bases had no gene match.

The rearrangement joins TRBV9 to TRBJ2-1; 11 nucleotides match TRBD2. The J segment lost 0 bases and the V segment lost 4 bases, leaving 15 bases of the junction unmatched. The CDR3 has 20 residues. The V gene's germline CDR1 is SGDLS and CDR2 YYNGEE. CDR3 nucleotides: TGTGCCAGCAGCCCACGGACTAGCGGGCAACACCAGAGCTCCTACAATGAGCAGTTCTTC. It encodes CASSPRTSGQHQSSYNEQFF.

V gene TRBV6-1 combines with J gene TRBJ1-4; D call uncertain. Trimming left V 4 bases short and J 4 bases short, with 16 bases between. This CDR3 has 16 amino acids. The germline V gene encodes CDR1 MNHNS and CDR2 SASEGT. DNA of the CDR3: TGTGCCAGCAGTGGGAGACCCTCTGTCTTTAATGAAAAACTGTTTTTT. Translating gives CASSGRPSVFNEKLFF.

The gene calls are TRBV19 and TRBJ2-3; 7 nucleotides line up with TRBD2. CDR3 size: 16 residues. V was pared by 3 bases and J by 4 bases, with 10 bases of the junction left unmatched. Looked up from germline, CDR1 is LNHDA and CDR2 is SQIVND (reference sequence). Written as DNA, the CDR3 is TGTGCCAGTAGTATTTATGGGCTAGCGGTTTCAGATACGCAGTATTTT. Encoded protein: CASSIYGLAVSDTQYF.

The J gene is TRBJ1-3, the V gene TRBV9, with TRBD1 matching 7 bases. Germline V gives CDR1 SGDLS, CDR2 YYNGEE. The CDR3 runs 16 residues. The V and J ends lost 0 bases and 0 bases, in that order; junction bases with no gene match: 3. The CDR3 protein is CASSVGTGFSGNTIYF. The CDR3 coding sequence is TGTGCCAGCAGCGTAGGGACAGGCTTCTCTGGAAACACCATATATTTT.

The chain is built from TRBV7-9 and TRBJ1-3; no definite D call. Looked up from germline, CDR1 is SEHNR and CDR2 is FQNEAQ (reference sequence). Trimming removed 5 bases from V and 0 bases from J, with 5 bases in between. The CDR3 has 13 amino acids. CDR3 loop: CASSPGSGNTIYF. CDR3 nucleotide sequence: TGTGCCAGCAGCCCCGGCTCTGGAAACACCATATATTTT.